This T cell receptor (beta chain) is drawn from a study of T cell responses to AZD1222 COVID-19 vaccine. Germline CDR1 reads KGHSH; CDR2 reads LQKENI. Trimming cost V 5 bases and J 1 base, with 8 bases left between them. The CDR3 loop spans 13 amino acids. Using immunoSEQ multiplex PCR, the repertoire was profiled, and TCRdb retains in-frame clones only, with some absent. Of around 95,000 clones detected, roughly 91% appear once; the ten largest clones hold 1.5% to 2%. This receptor was identified in an adult in good health. This chain uses TRBV18 with TRBJ1-1; D may be TRBD1 (6 bases). The sample here was peripheral blood, taken on day 0 of AZD1222 vaccination. CDR3 in amino acids: CASSGQSNTEAFF. CDR3 sequence (DNA): TGTGCCAGCTCAGGACAGTCGAACACTGAAGCTTTCTTT.